This T cell receptor (beta chain) was observed in a study of control samples from healthy donors and cancer patients. Using immunoSEQ multiplex PCR, the repertoire was profiled, and TCRdb retains in-frame clones only, with some absent. The repertoire holds over 150,000 clones, with 94% as singletons. Trimming cost V 7 bases and J 4 bases, with 17 bases left between them. The CDR3 has 15 residues. Per germline, CDR1 MNHEY and CDR2 SVGAGI. The TCR comes from a woman between 18 and 29 years old in good health. The rearrangement joins TRBV6-5 to TRBJ1-3, with D tentatively TRBD1 (6 bases). Sequenced sample: blood. The CDR3 DNA sequence: TGTGCCAGCAAGCAGGGGAACAGTGGGGGAAACACCATATATTTT. As protein: CASKQGNSGGNTIYF.